Here is one T cell receptor (beta chain) with its context. This clone appeared a single time. No antigen is known for it. The sample holds no much larger clone one base away, and base qualities are not on file. Whole blood was collected in K2EDTA tubes by collaborating institutions according to the institutions' own protocols. Collaborator samples were shipped for TCRbeta analysis as frozen whole blood, isolated PBMCs, or DNA extracted from either sample type. TCRbeta CDR3 regions were amplified from genomic DNA by means of the immunoSEQ Assay, a bias-controlled multiplex PCR. From the authors' description of their analysis: Nucleated cell counts per sample were estimated from amplification of reference gene primers within the assay. To quantify the absolute abundance of each unique TCRbeta CDR3 rearrangement, sequence reads were collapsed and filtered. Productive Simpson clonality was computed per sample as the square root of Simpson's diversity index over productive rearrangements. The source is immuneACCESS, and TCRdb retained only in-frame sequences with V and J called. Part of the clones is not carried over; for the studies checked, unresolved V genes explain less than half of this, and the remainder is unexplained. From that table come the V and J calls and clone size; the DNA was used to work out D and trimming. This sample lists about 100,000 clones; almost 90% were detected once. Of the sample, roughly 4.7% falls within the top ten clones.

The germline V gene sets CDR1 to MRHNA and CDR2 to SNTAGT. V sheds 2 bases and J sheds 0 bases, leaving 8 bases between their ends. The CDR3 runs 16 amino acids, cysteine and phenylalanine included. Only CDR3 DNA remains: 48 bases, in frame from the first base. This specimen comes from a study of blood T cell repertoires in COVID-19 (dated by TCRdb to 2019 to 2021). As for the study more broadly: The collaborator samples originated in the United States, Italy and Spain and spanned the acute and convalescent phases of COVID-19. The prospective study material was composed of cDNA or gDNA derived from T cells, B-cell-depleted T cells, or PBMCs. Nearly every sample came with metadata listing a de-identified subject ID, COVID-19 status, age in years and sex. A freely available public database, intended as a resource for researchers studying the immune response to SARS-CoV-2, is where the repertoires were released. Samples were obtained from the ongoing ImmuneRACE study (first 160 participants) and from 1,254 subjects provided by 6 global collaborators. HLA class I and class II types, where available, came from metadata supplied by the sample provider rather than from assay-based typing. The dataset comprised deeply sampled blood TCRbeta repertoires from subjects exposed to, actively infected with, or recovered from COVID-19. Study-level results and caveats: How much clinical and demographic metadata was included differed by source and by participant, and the metadata was provided uncurated.

Sequencing input: peripheral blood. The chain is assembled from TRBV6-4 and TRBJ2-6, with TRBD2 tentatively as D gene (5 bases match). The sequence was collected from a human donor in a cohort sampled during active COVID-19. CDR3 reads: CASSDRAGSGANVLTF. The DNA reads TGTGCCAGCAGTGACAGGGCGGGCTCTGGGGCCAACGTCCTGACTTTC.